The text below deals with one T cell receptor (beta chain). A much larger clone lies a single base off, so this may be a read error. Time point given: newly diagnosed GD, antithyroid drugs for less than 3 months. PBMCs were the source of the RNA used for TCR sequencing. With iRepertoire HTBI primers and Arm-PCR of CDR3 regions, TCR beta libraries were built. From the multiplex PCR reads, TCRdb called clonotypes with MiXCR, one entry per CDR3 protein. This table holds about 220,000 distinct CDR3 sequences, around 20% found once. These data originate in a study of regulatory T cells in long-lasting Graves disease. These same data were also listed under a study on T cells in Graves' hyperthyroidism and ophthalmopathy.

This sequence originates from a woman in her thirties with Graves disease. Sequenced here: peripheral blood mononuclear cells (PBMCs), sampled at new diagnosis, from a patient treated with antithyroid drugs.

The CDR3 here is CPSSHDRGLNTEAFF. CDR3 nucleotides: TGTCCCAGCAGCCACGACAGGGGGCTGAACACTGAAGCTTTCTTT. V is TRBV12-3 or TRBV12-4 and J is TRBJ1-1, with 10 bases fitting TRBD1. The CDR3 runs to 15 residues.